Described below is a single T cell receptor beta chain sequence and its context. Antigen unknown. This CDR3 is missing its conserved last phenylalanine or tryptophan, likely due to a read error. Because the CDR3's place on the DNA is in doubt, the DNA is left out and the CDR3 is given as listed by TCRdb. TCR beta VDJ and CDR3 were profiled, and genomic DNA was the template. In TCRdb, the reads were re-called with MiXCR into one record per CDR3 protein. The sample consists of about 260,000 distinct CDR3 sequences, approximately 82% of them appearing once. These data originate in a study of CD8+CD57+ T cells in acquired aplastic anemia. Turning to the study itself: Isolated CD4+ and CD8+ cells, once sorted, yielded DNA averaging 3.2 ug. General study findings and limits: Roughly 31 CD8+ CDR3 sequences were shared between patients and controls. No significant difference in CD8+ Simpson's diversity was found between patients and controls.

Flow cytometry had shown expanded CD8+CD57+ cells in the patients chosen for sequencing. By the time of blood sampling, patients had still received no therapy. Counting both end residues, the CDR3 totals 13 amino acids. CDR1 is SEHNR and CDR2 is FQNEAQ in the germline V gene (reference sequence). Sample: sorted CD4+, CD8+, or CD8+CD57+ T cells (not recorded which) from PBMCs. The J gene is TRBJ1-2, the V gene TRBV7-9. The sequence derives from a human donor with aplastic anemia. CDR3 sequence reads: CASSLGLAGRYSV.